This TCR beta chain emerged from a study of T cells in Graves' hyperthyroidism and ophthalmopathy (dated by TCRdb to the late 2010s). About the study as a whole: Peripheral blood was collected at initial diagnosis, before any treatment. To identify TCR V-J signatures that set the groups apart, the researchers used a discovery cohort of roughly 100 patients, made up of about 44 with Graves' ophthalmopathy and 57 with stable Graves' hyperthyroidism. The 90 to 100 discovery patients were randomly split 7:3 into training and test sets. In several Graves' hyperthyroidism patients, the study also compared T-cell repertoires from thyroid tissue with T-cell repertoires from blood. An independent validation cohort of about 19 hyperthyroidism patients and some 15 patients who later progressed to ophthalmopathy tested prospective prediction of ophthalmopathy. After blood sampling, hyperthyroidism patients were treated with methimazole at a starting dose of 30 mg daily, and ophthalmopathy patients were treated with high-dose intravenous methylprednisolone. According to the paper, TCR Vbeta CDR3 sequencing was carried out on 135 peripheral blood samples, which came from fewer than 50 ophthalmopathy, under 85 hyperthyroidism and roughly 17 progressor patients.

The table lists this clonotype with many counts. Its antigen is currently not known. Within one base of it there is no much larger clone, and no base qualities were kept. Moderately to severely active disease, a Clinical Activity Score of at least 3, a NOSPECS grade of at least 4, and a duration under 3 months were present in ophthalmopathy patients. Patients with uncontrolled infections, other autoimmune diseases, pregnancy or lactation were excluded. Clinical symptoms, serum thyroxine and TRAb, thyroid ultrasound, and orbital computed tomography formed the basis for the diagnoses. PBMCs were separated from 10 ml of fresh peripheral blood using Ficoll-Paque density gradient centrifugation. Trizol reagent was used to extract total RNA, and RNA quality was then checked on an Agilent 2100 Bioanalyzer. TCR beta CDR3 regions were amplified from RNA transcripts. The first round of RT-PCR for the TCR CDR3 was performed with the HTBI primer set and the Qiagen OneStep RT-PCR kit. A second multiplex PCR round built the libraries, followed by size selection and purification. Sequencing of the libraries was done on an Illumina HiSeq2000 using paired-end 100 bp reads. Regarding the original processing steps: SOAPnuke was used to process the raw data, removing reads that contained adapters or uncalled bases, had a mean Phred below 15, or lacked an exact match to the constant primer or identifier. COPE v1.2.5 was used to merge high-quality paired reads, and clonotypes were defined as unique nucleotide sequences. MiTCR v1.1 was used to align the clonotypes against IMGT TRBV, TRBD and TRBJ reference segments. Only V-J combinations with frequency above 0.0001, covering 99% to 99.2% of repertoires, were analysed. A TCS score was defined as the ratio of F50 (clonal expansion) to E x V (chaos), with BLOSUM62-based TCRdist applied between CDR3 peptides within each V-J. Welch's t-statistics and random forest reduced fewer than 600 V-J features to 10 to 15, which were used in a naive Bayes classifier (R e1071). Thyroid-blood repertoire similarity was quantified with the Morisita-Horn index. The raw public reads went through TCRdb reprocessing: fastp at Q25, MiXCR clone calling, in-frame beta chains kept. For every CDR3 protein sequence, its rows merge into one entry that carries the most common genes and DNA. The V and J calls follow TCRdb's processing rather than the paper's. The sample contains 600,000 to 700,000 distinct CDR3 sequences, approximately 14% of them found a single time. The ten top clones hold around 4.5% of the sample.

From V the trimming removes 5 bases and from J it removes 5 bases, while the gene matches leave 15 bases of the junction unaccounted for. The CDR3 sequence holds 17 residues, the cysteine and phenylalanine included. The sequence is cut down to CDR3 DNA, 51 bases in frame from base 1. Per the germline V gene (reference sequence), SGHAT is the CDR1 and FQDESV is the CDR2. Broad study findings and their caveats: Most expanded thyroid clonotypes (frequency above 0.001) were also found in blood, which suggests that blood repertoires may mirror thyroid immune responses. A 13 V-J signature model separated ophthalmopathy from stable hyperthyroidism, with around 88% sensitivity and about 81% specificity in cross-validation and 80%/75% in testing. Sample size was not statistically predetermined, and investigators were not blinded to group allocation. During validation, the model predicted progression to ophthalmopathy a median of about 6.3 months ahead of onset, with approximately 71% sensitivity and almost 75% specificity.

This TCR was sampled from a woman in her thirties or forties with Graves' ophthalmopathy. The specimen was blood. Rearrangement joined TRBV11-1 to TRBJ2-7; 10 bases in the middle match TRBD1. The CDR3 protein is CASSGTDTGQGFHEQYF. In nucleotides, the sequence is TGTGCCAGCAGCGGCACCGATACGGGACAGGGGTTCCACGAGCAGTACTTC.